Listed below are T cell receptor beta chains from one sample, sequenced in a study of blood T cells in healthy people across ages. Each CDR3 protein is one row after TCRdb ran MiXCR on the 5' RACE reads. The table records about 1.4 million distinct CDR3 sequences, roughly 64% of them present only once. Input material: blood. All receptors come from a young man in good health. CDR3s include the opening cysteine and the closing phenylalanine or tryptophan. D genes are given only for firm matches. Size is stated for part of the rows, as once, few or many counts, or as a class when the clone is expanded.

D gene: TRBD1
J gene: TRBJ2-4
clone size: NA
V gene: TRBV27
CDR3 protein: CASSAGTAENIQYF
CDR3 DNA: TGTGCCAGCAGTGCCGGGACAGCTGAAAACATTCAGTACTTC

D gene: NA
J gene: TRBJ2-7
clone size: NA
V gene: TRBV20-1
CDR3 protein: CSARQVSNEQYF
CDR3 DNA: TGCAGTGCTCGACAGGTTTCTAACGAGCAGTACTTC

D gene: TRBD1
J gene: TRBJ2-1
clone size: few
V gene: TRBV4-3
CDR3 protein: CASSQDLAGTDYNEQFF
CDR3 DNA: TGCGCCAGCAGCCAAGATCTCGCCGGGACAGATTACAATGAGCAGTTCTTC

D gene: NA
J gene: TRBJ1-1
clone size: NA
V gene: TRBV4-1
CDR3 protein: CASSQAGGARGTEAFF
CDR3 DNA: TGCGCCAGCAGCCAAGCGGGGGGGGCGCGGGGCACTGAAGCTTTCTTT

D gene: NA
J gene: TRBJ2-7
clone size: once
V gene: TRBV4-2
CDR3 protein: CASSQEQAAGGEQYF
CDR3 DNA: TGTGCCAGCAGCCAAGAACAGGCCGCCGGAGGAGAGCAGTACTTC

D gene: NA
J gene: TRBJ2-3
clone size: NA
V gene: TRBV6-4
CDR3 protein: CASSSGRNTDTQYF
CDR3 DNA: TGTGCCAGCAGTTCCGGGCGGAACACAGATACGCAGTATTTT

D gene: NA
J gene: TRBJ1-1
clone size: NA
V gene: TRBV3-1
CDR3 protein: CASSQSGGAGDGAFF
CDR3 DNA: TGTGCCAGCAGCCAGTCGGGGGGCGCGGGCGATGGAGCTTTCTTT

D gene: NA
J gene: TRBJ2-1
clone size: NA
V gene: TRBV4-3
CDR3 protein: CASSQGISSNEQFF
CDR3 DNA: TGCGCCAGCAGCCAAGGAATCAGCTCCAATGAGCAGTTCTTC

D gene: NA
J gene: TRBJ2-7
clone size: NA
V gene: TRBV11-1
CDR3 protein: CASSLALPTGFYEQYF
CDR3 DNA: TGTGCCAGCAGCTTAGCGCTCCCCACAGGGTTCTACGAGCAGTACTTC

D gene: NA
J gene: TRBJ1-6
clone size: once
V gene: TRBV6-5
CDR3 protein: CASRGPEVPNSPLHF
CDR3 DNA: TGTGCCAGCAGAGGGCCGGAGGTCCCAAATTCACCCCTCCACTTT

D gene: NA
J gene: TRBJ2-7
clone size: few
V gene: TRBV28
CDR3 protein: CASSSGALTTYEQYF
CDR3 DNA: TGTGCCAGCAGTTCAGGGGCCCTGACTACCTACGAGCAGTACTTC

D gene: NA
J gene: TRBJ1-5
clone size: NA
V gene: TRBV4-3
CDR3 protein: CTSSQQATTGVAQHF
CDR3 DNA: TGCACCAGCAGCCAACAGGCAACCACGGGAGTGGCCCAGCATTTT

D gene: NA
J gene: TRBJ2-7
clone size: NA
V gene: TRBV20-1
CDR3 protein: CSARLGGEQYF
CDR3 DNA: TGCAGTGCTAGATTGGGGGGCGAGCAGTACTTC

D gene: TRBD1
J gene: TRBJ2-7
clone size: NA
V gene: TRBV5-6
CDR3 protein: CASSVTGTGFDEQYF
CDR3 DNA: TGTGCCAGCAGCGTGACCGGGACAGGGTTTGACGAGCAGTACTTC

D gene: NA
J gene: TRBJ1-2
clone size: NA
V gene: TRBV4-1
CDR3 protein: CASSQERGGRPTFNYGYTF
CDR3 DNA: TGCGCCAGCAGCCAAGAGAGGGGGGGACGGCCGACTTTTAACTATGGCTACACCTTC

D gene: NA
J gene: TRBJ2-2
clone size: NA
V gene: TRBV20-1
CDR3 protein: CSARDPQAGELFF
CDR3 DNA: TGCAGTGCTAGAGATCCTCAGGCCGGGGAGCTGTTTTTT

D gene: TRBD2
J gene: TRBJ2-1
clone size: NA
V gene: TRBV19
CDR3 protein: CASSPGRVNEQFF
CDR3 DNA: TGTGCCAGTAGTCCCGGGAGGGTTAATGAGCAGTTCTTC

D gene: TRBD2
J gene: TRBJ2-1
clone size: NA
V gene: TRBV4-2
CDR3 protein: CASSQEGLAGVSSYNEQFF
CDR3 DNA: TGTGCCAGCAGCCAAGAAGGCCTAGCGGGGGTCAGCTCCTACAATGAGCAGTTCTTC